The 19 T cell receptor beta chains presented below share a single source sample, sequenced in a study of cytomegalovirus exposure and HLA in healthy donors (dated by TCRdb to 2017 to 2019). Libraries were built with the immunoSEQ multiplex PCR assay. The immuneACCESS repertoire file appears here via TCRdb, limited to in-frame rearrangements. These files lack a portion of the clones; in checked studies, under half of the deficit traces to unresolved V genes, and the cause of the others is not known. The sample table contains under 200,000 clones; only one count was recorded for about 95% of them. The ten largest clonotypes hold under 0.9% of the sample. Sequenced: PBMCs. These receptors were taken from a woman under 30 in good health and CMV-seronegative.

The V gene is TRBV15, the J gene TRBJ1-2; TRBD1 might be the D (5 bases). Trimming removed 0 bases from V and 4 bases from J, with 15 bases in between. This CDR3 spans 16 amino acids. Germline V gene lookup returns CDR1 LNHNV and CDR2 YYDKDF (reference sequence). CDR3 residues: CATSRDPGNPLYGYTF. Written as DNA, the CDR3 is TGTGCCACCAGCAGAGACCCAGGGAACCCCCTCTATGGCTACACCTTC. Variable domain in full (rest from reference TRBV15 and TRBJ1-2): DAMVIQNPRYQVTQFGKPVTLSCSQTLNHNVMYWYQQKSSQAPKLLFHYYDKDFNNEADTPDNFQSRRPNTSFCFLDIRSPGLGDTAMYLCATSRDPGNPLYGYTFGSGTRLTVV.

This chain connects TRBV18 to TRBJ1-6, with a weak D call TRBD1 (6 bases). The CDR3 sequence is 17 residues long. Germline loops: CDR1 KGHSH, CDR2 LQKENI. Trimming left V 2 bases short and J 9 bases short, with 20 bases between. The CDR3 reads CASSPSLPGASTSPLHF. The CDR3 coding sequence is TGTGCCAGCTCACCAAGTCTCCCAGGGGCGAGTACTTCACCCCTCCACTTT.

This sequence joins TRBV5-6 and TRBJ2-7; 8 positions agree with TRBD2. V gave up 2 bases and J gave up 4 bases; unmatched junction bases: 11. Germline values: CDR1 SGHDT, CDR2 YYEEEE. This CDR3 is 16 amino acids long. The CDR3 is CASSFAGSGGLYEQYF. The CDR3 DNA follows: TGTGCCAGCAGCTTTGCGGGGAGCGGGGGCCTTTACGAGCAGTACTTC.

The chain couples TRBV19 to TRBJ1-5, with no clear D. Deletions cut 2 bases from V and 6 bases from J, with 11 bases between. The germline gives CDR1 LNHDA, CDR2 SQIVND (reference sequence). CDR3 length: 14 amino acids. As DNA, the CDR3 is TGTGCCAGTAGTATAAAGGGAGGAGGTCAGCCCCAGCATTTT. This encodes CASSIKGGGQPQHF.

The rearrangement uses TRBV30 and TRBJ1-4, with D unclear. Germline CDR1 reads GTSNPN; CDR2 reads SVGIG (reference sequence). Trimming shortened V by 2 bases and J by 0 bases, and 4 bases separated the two germline ends. The CDR3 loop spans 13 amino acids. CDR3 nucleotide sequence: TGTGCCTGGAGTATATCAACTAATGAAAAACTGTTTTTT. Amino acids: CAWSISTNEKLFF.

V gene TRBV12-5 combines with J gene TRBJ2-7, with a tentative D call TRBD1 (5 bases). Trimming removed 3 bases at V and 3 bases at J, with 18 bases between. The CDR3 spans 16 residues. CDR1 LGHNT and CDR2 FRNRAP come from the germline V gene. The CDR3 is CASGLSRSGHIYEQYF. The CDR3 DNA is TGTGCTAGTGGTTTATCAAGGTCTGGACACATCTACGAGCAGTACTTC.

The chain joins TRBV27 to TRBJ2-1, with D possibly being TRBD1 (5 bases). V was trimmed by 3 bases and J by 1 base, leaving 13 bases between them. Germline-derived CDR1 and CDR2 are MNHEY and SMNVEV (reference sequence). The CDR3 consists of 16 residues. CDR3 bases: TGTGCCAGCAGTTTCCCTAACAGGCTGTCCTACAATGAGCAGTTCTTC. The encoded protein is CASSFPNRLSYNEQFF.

The CDR3 loop is CASSLGLDRKTQYF. DNA of the CDR3: TGTGCCAGCAGCTTGGGGCTAGATCGGAAGACCCAGTACTTC. V gene TRBV5-6 combines with J gene TRBJ2-5; D is uncertain. The CDR3 totals 14 residues. Germline values: CDR1 SGHDT, CDR2 YYEEEE. Deletions cut 0 bases from V and 6 bases from J, with 12 bases between.

The rearrangement joins TRBV10-3 to TRBJ2-1; D gene ambiguous. V lost 7 bases and J lost 0, with 7 bases in between. CDR3 length: 13 residues. Germline values: CDR1 ENHRY, CDR2 SYGVKD. The CDR3 nucleotides are TGTGCCATCACTAACAGCTCCTACAATGAGCAGTTCTTC. Translating it yields CAITNSSYNEQFF.

This chain joins TRBV5-1 and TRBJ2-7; D possibly corresponds to TRBD1 (6 bases). The CDR3 loop spans 17 amino acids. Germline CDR1 reads SGHRS; CDR2 reads YFSETQ. The V gene lost 4 bases and the J gene lost 3 bases, with 23 bases spanning the gap. CDR3 protein: CASSRFASLTGNYEQYF. CDR3 coding DNA: TGCGCCAGCAGCCGGTTTGCCTCACTCACAGGGAACTACGAGCAGTACTTC.

This rearrangement joins TRBV7-7 to TRBJ1-5, with D unresolved. In germline, CDR1 is SSHAT, CDR2 FNYEAQ (reference sequence). This CDR3 contains 15 residues. The CDR3: CASPSVGDIFRPQHF. Here the CDR3 DNA reads TGTGCTAGCCCGTCGGTAGGAGATATTTTTCGGCCCCAGCATTTT.

The chain is built from TRBV25-1 and TRBJ1-2; 9 bases fit TRBD1. V lost 3 bases, J lost 6 bases, and 5 bases stayed unmatched. The CDR3 length is 14 residues. Germline values: CDR1 MGHDK, CDR2 SYGVNS. The CDR3 nucleotides read TGTGCCAGCAGTGACTCCGGGACAGGGAATGGCTACACCTTC. Translated: CASSDSGTGNGYTF.

V is TRBV7-2 and J is TRBJ1-5; a possible D gene is TRBD1 (5 bases). The CDR3 length is 13 residues. Germline CDR1 and CDR2: SGHTA and FQGNSA. V was trimmed by 2 bases and J by 5 bases, leaving 7 bases between them. In nucleotides, the CDR3 is TGTGCCAGCAGCTTACAGGGCCATCAGCCCCAGCATTTT. This gives the protein CASSLQGHQPQHF.

The gene calls are TRBV7-2 and TRBJ2-2; 7 bases fit TRBD1. The V gene end was trimmed by 5 bases and the J gene end by 0 bases; junction bases not matched to a gene: 3. This CDR3 is built from 15 residues. CDR1 is SGHTA and CDR2 is FQGNSA in the germline V gene. In nucleotides, the CDR3 is TGTGCCAGCAGCCCAGGGGGAGCGAACACCGGGGAGCTGTTTTTT. Its translation: CASSPGGANTGELFF.

This chain joins TRBV6-6 and TRBJ2-7; 11 bases map to TRBD2. CDR1 is MNHNY and CDR2 is SVGAGI in the germline V gene (reference sequence). The junction had 8 bases not matched to a gene; V was cut back by 2 bases and J by 5 bases. CDR3 length: 16 residues. CDR3 coding DNA: TGTGCCAGCAGTTACGGAGTAGCGGGGGGGCGGAACGAGCAGTACTTC. Translated: CASSYGVAGGRNEQYF.

The J gene is TRBJ2-7, the V gene TRBV7-2; 7 nucleotides match TRBD1. The CDR3 runs to 13 residues. Trimming took 4 bases from V and 3 from J; bases not matched to a gene: 3. Germline V gene sequence: CDR1 SGHTA, CDR2 FQGNSA. The CDR3 sequence is CASSSRDSYEQYF. The CDR3, as DNA: TGTGCCAGCAGCTCCCGGGACAGCTACGAGCAGTACTTC.

The chain combines TRBV7-8 with TRBJ1-2; 8 positions match TRBD1. This CDR3 is 16 amino acids long. From germline, CDR1 is SGHVS and CDR2 FQNEAQ. Trimming took 5 bases from V and 5 from J; bases not matched to a gene: 13. CDR3 sequence reads: CASSNFGDRSFYGYTF. Here the CDR3 DNA reads TGTGCCAGCAGCAACTTTGGGGACAGGTCTTTTTATGGCTACACCTTC.

The chain combines TRBV7-9 with TRBJ1-5, with TRBD1 matching over 8 bases. The CDR3 contains 13 residues. J was trimmed by 5 bases and V by 4 bases; bases with no gene match: 1. Looked up from germline, CDR1 is SEHNR and CDR2 is FQNEAQ (reference sequence). CDR3 protein: CASSSDRDQPQHF. The CDR3 DNA is TGTGCCAGCAGCTCGGACAGGGATCAGCCCCAGCATTTT.

The chain joins TRBV5-4 to TRBJ2-7, with 8 nucleotides matching TRBD1. V gave up 2 bases and J gave up 6 bases; unmatched junction bases: 13. Germline-derived CDR1 and CDR2 are SGHNT and YYREEE (reference sequence). The CDR3 length is 16 residues. The CDR3 DNA is TGTGCCAGCAGCTTAGAGTTAGGGCAGGGGGCTGTCGAGCAGTACTTC. Translating it yields CASSLELGQGAVEQYF.